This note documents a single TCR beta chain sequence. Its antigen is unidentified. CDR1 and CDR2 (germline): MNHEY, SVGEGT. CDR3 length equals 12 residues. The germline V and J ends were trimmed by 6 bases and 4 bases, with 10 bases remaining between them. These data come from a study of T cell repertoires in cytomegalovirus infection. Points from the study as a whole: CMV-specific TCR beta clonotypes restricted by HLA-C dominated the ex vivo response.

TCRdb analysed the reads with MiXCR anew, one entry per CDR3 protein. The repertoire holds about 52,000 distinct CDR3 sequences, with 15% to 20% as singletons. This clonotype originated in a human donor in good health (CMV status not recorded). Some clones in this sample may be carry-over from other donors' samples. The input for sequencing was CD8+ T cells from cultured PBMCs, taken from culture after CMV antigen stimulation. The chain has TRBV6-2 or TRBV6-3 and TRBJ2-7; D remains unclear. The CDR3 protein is CASRTLGYEQYF. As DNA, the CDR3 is TGTGCCAGCAGGACGCTAGGGTACGAGCAGTACTTC.